This T cell receptor beta chain derives from a study of T cells in Graves' hyperthyroidism and ophthalmopathy. There were TCR beta CDR3 regions amplified from RNA transcripts. TCR CDR3 regions were first amplified by RT-PCR with HTBI primers. TCRdb reprocessed the multiplex PCR reads with MiXCR, giving one entry per CDR3 protein. The sample has about 700,000 distinct CDR3 sequences, 12% to 15% seen once. Germline V gene lookup returns CDR1 DFQATT and CDR2 SNEGSKA (reference sequence). The CDR3 is made up of 13 amino acids. The V gene lost 1 base and the J gene lost 1 base, with 8 bases spanning the gap. Subjects aged 18 to 65 presented with newly diagnosed hyperthyroidism of less than 2 months' duration. The authors obtained PBMCs from around 11 ml of fresh peripheral blood. This clonotype was picked up many times.

The chain joins TRBV20-1 to TRBJ2-7; D not certain. The sequenced sample consisted of blood. The clonotype comes from a woman between 18 and 29 years old with Graves' hyperthyroidism. CDR3 region: CSARGSSSYEQYF. The CDR3 DNA is TGCAGTGCTAGAGGTAGTTCTTCCTACGAGCAGTACTTC.